This TCR beta chain stems from a study of blood T cell repertoires in COVID-19. Study overall: In each case, the material was cDNA or gDNA derived from T cells, B-cell-depleted T cells, or PBMCs.

V was cut by 5 bases and J by 1 base, with 11 bases left in between. CDR3 length equals 14 residues. The germline V gene encodes CDR1 MNHEY and CDR2 SMNVEV (reference sequence). Study processing details: Reference gene primer amplification yielded estimated nucleated cell counts. Sequenced by immunoSEQ multiplex PCR; TCRdb stores in-frame clones only, minus some. V and J calls plus clone size are reproduced from that table; the DNA served to infer D and trimming. The table has approximately 53,000 clones, roughly 79% seen once. The specimen sequenced was peripheral blood. The rearrangement joins TRBV27 to TRBJ1-1; D not certain. The receptor's source is a woman at least 80 years old with COVID-19, enrolled during active disease. The CDR3 sequence: CASSRSGRNTEAFF. The CDR3 DNA follows: TGTGCCAGCAGTCGAAGTGGGAGGAACACTGAAGCTTTCTTT.